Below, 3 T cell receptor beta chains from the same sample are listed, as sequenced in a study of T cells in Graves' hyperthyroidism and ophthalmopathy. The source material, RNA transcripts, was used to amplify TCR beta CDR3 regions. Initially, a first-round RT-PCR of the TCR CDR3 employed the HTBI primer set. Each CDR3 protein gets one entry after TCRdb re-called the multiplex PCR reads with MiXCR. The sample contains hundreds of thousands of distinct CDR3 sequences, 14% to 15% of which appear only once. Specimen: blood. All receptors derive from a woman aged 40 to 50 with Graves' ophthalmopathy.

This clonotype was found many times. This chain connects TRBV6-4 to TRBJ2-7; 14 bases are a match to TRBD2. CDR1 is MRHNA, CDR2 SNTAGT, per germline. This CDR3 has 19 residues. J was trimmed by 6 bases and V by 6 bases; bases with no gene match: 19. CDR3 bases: TGTGCCAGCAGCCTATGGGGCGGGACTAGCGGGAGAAAAGGTGGCGAGCAGTACTTC. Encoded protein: CASSLWGGTSGRKGGEQYF.

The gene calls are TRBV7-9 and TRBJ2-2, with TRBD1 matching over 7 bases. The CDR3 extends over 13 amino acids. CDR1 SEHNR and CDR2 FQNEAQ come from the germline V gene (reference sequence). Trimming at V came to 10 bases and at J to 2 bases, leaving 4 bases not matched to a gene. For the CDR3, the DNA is TGTGCCACGACAGGGATTAACACCGGGGAGCTGTTTTTT. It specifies CATTGINTGELFF.

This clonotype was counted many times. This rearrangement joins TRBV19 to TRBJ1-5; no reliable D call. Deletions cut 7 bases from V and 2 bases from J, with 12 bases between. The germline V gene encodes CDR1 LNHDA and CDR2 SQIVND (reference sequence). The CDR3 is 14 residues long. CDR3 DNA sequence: TGTGCCAGTATATCGGGATGGGGCAATCAGCCCCAGCATTTT. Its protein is CASISGWGNQPQHF. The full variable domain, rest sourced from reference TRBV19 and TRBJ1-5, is DGGITQSPKYLFRKEGQNVTLSCEQNLNHDAMYWYRQDPGQGLRLIYYSQIVNDFQKGDIAEGYSVSREKKESFPLTVTSAQKNPTAFYLCASISGWGNQPQHFGDGTRLSIL.